Presented here are 15 T cell receptor beta chains from one specimen sequenced in a study of T-cell reconstitution after alpha-beta-depleted transplantation in children. TCRbeta library construction was performed incorporating unique molecular identifiers. MiXCR, applied by TCRdb to the PCR reads, yields one record per CDR3 protein. The table has about 480,000 distinct CDR3 sequences, approximately 13% seen once. The source material was PBMCs from the stem cell graft donor, sampled from the stem cell graft. These receptor sequences come from a human donor who donated a stem cell graft to a child with combined immunodeficiency.

This clonotype was counted at least ten times. This chain joins TRBV24-1 and TRBJ2-5, with TRBD2 identical over 8 bases. Germline CDR1 is KGHDR and CDR2 is SFDVKD. V dropped 4 bases and J dropped 1; count of bases not matched to a gene: 7. CDR3 size: 16 residues. In DNA form, the CDR3 reads TGTGCCACCAGTGAGCTAGGAGCGGGGGCCCAAGAGACCCAGTACTTC. This translates into CATSELGAGAQETQYF.

The chain carries TRBV29-1 and TRBJ2-5, with D possibly TRBD2 on 6 matching bases. Per the germline V gene, CDR1 is SQVTM and CDR2 is ANQGSEA. This CDR3 is built from 14 residues. Trimming stripped 6 bases from V and 1 base from J, with 15 bases between. DNA of the CDR3: TGCAGCGTCGGGAGTATGGATATCCAAGAGACCCAGTACTTC. Protein: CSVGSMDIQETQYF.

This chain's CDR3 is CASSFGTGAPYNEQFF. Here the CDR3 DNA reads TGTGCCAGCAGCTTTGGAACGGGAGCGCCCTACAATGAGCAGTTCTTC. The rearrangement joins TRBV11-2 to TRBJ2-1, with TRBD2 as a possible D gene (6 bases). V lost 3 bases and J lost 2, with 14 bases in between. CDR3 length: 16 residues. Germline V gene data show CDR1 as SGHAT and CDR2 as FQNNGV. Together with reference TRBV11-2 and TRBJ2-1, the CDR3 gives the full variable domain: EAGVAQSPRYKIIEKRQSVAFWCNPISGHATLYWYQQILGQGPKLLIQFQNNGVVDDSQLPKDRFSAERLKGVDSTLKIQPAKLEDSAVYLCASSFGTGAPYNEQFFGPGTRLTVL.

This clonotype was recorded many times. This sequence joins TRBV7-3 and TRBJ2-1; D not resolved. The length of the CDR3 is 18 residues. The germline V gene has CDR1 SGHTA and CDR2 FQGTGA. Trimming removed 5 bases at V and 3 bases at J, with 23 bases between. CDR3 in amino acids: CASSTGLDSRRSYNEQFF. For the CDR3, the DNA is TGTGCCAGCAGCACTGGCCTTGATAGCCGACGGAGCTACAATGAGCAGTTCTTC.

The chain recombines TRBV5-1 with TRBJ2-7; 10 bases map to TRBD2. The ends lost 2 bases at V and 5 bases at J; junction bases unmatched: 10. Germline V gene data show CDR1 as SGHRS and CDR2 as YFSETQ. The CDR3 runs to 16 residues. The CDR3 nucleotides are TGCGCCAGCAGCTTTCTACAAGCGGGAGGGACCGACGAGCAGTACTTC. It translates to CASSFLQAGGTDEQYF.

This clonotype has more than one count but fewer than ten. The chain has TRBV9 and TRBJ2-5; D uncertain. The V gene lost 4 bases and the J gene lost 5 bases, with 12 bases spanning the gap. CDR1 is SGDLS, CDR2 YYNGEE, per germline. The CDR3 runs 13 residues. CDR3 coding DNA: TGTGCCAGCAGCACCCCTTTTTCGGAGACCCAGTACTTC. Residues: CASSTPFSETQYF.

This clonotype was observed many times. This chain connects TRBV20-1 to TRBJ1-1, with a weak D call TRBD1 (5 bases). V was trimmed by 3 bases and J by 0 bases, leaving 14 bases between them. Germline CDR1 is DFQATT and CDR2 is SNEGSKA (reference sequence). The CDR3 extends over 15 amino acids. CDR3 sequence (DNA): TGCAGTGCTAGGGTAGCGGGGACGTTGAACACTGAAGCTTTCTTT. Translation gives CSARVAGTLNTEAFF.

This clonotype was seen a few times. The CDR3: CASSALLAGGPGNEQFF. The DNA for the CDR3 is TGTGCCAGCAGCGCCCTACTAGCGGGGGGGCCCGGCAATGAGCAGTTCTTC. The rearrangement joins TRBV9 to TRBJ2-1; 13 bases are shared with TRBD2. The germline CDR1 and CDR2 sequences are SGDLS and YYNGEE. This CDR3 is 17 amino acids long. Trimming took 3 bases from V and 6 from J; bases not matched to a gene: 9.

This clonotype turned up a few times. The genes are TRBV6-2 or TRBV6-3 and TRBJ2-1; 9 bases match TRBD2. Trimming removed 3 bases from V and 5 bases from J; junction bases left unmatched: 20. The CDR3 is 20 amino acids. Germline CDR1 reads MNHEY; CDR2 reads SVGEGT. In DNA, the CDR3 is TGTGCCAGCAGTTATTCAAAGGCGCGGCTGCGGGAGGGCCAGAACAATGAGCAGTTCTTC. Protein sequence: CASSYSKARLREGQNNEQFF.

Only a few counts were recorded for this clonotype. The rearrangement links TRBV5-1 to TRBJ2-3, with D unresolved. Germline lookup yields CDR1 SGHRS and CDR2 YFSETQ. V lost 0 bases and J 0 bases, leaving 8 bases between the germline ends. The CDR3 is 15 residues long. The CDR3 sequence: CASSLDNASTDTQYF. CDR3 nucleotides: TGCGCCAGCAGCTTGGACAATGCTAGCACAGATACGCAGTATTTT.

Only a few counts were recorded for this clonotype. The chain combines TRBV15 with TRBJ2-5; 7 nucleotides match TRBD2. V shed 3 bases and J 4 bases; nucleotides not matched to a gene: 14. Germline values: CDR1 LNHNV, CDR2 YYDKDF (reference sequence). CDR3 length: 17 residues. This CDR3 reads CATSREGTTPYGETQYF. The CDR3 DNA reads TGTGCCACCAGCAGGGAAGGGACTACCCCCTACGGAGAGACCCAGTACTTC.

This clonotype has a count of ten or more. The chain recombines TRBV30 with TRBJ1-5; weak D call: TRBD1 (5 bases). Germline loops: CDR1 GTSNPN, CDR2 SVGIG (reference sequence). The CDR3 spans 16 residues. Trimming removed 0 bases at V and 2 bases at J, with 14 bases between. The CDR3 reads CAWSVRGIWGNQPQHF. CDR3 nucleotides: TGTGCCTGGAGTGTACGGGGGATCTGGGGCAATCAGCCCCAGCATTTT.

This clonotype appeared a few times. J is TRBJ1-2 and V is TRBV19, with a tentative D call TRBD1 (5 bases). Trimming stripped 7 bases from V and 2 bases from J, with 14 bases between. The V gene's germline CDR1 is LNHDA and CDR2 SQIVND (reference sequence). The CDR3 covers 14 residues. The CDR3 here is CASTPGGGNYGYTF. In DNA form, the CDR3 reads TGTGCCAGTACCCCGGGCGGGGGAAACTATGGCTACACCTTC. The whole variable domain, remainder taken from reference TRBV19 and TRBJ1-2, is DGGITQSPKYLFRKEGQNVTLSCEQNLNHDAMYWYRQDPGQGLRLIYYSQIVNDFQKGDIAEGYSVSREKKESFPLTVTSAQKNPTAFYLCASTPGGGNYGYTFGSGTRLTVV.

This clonotype was counted a few times. The V call is TRBV24-1, the J call TRBJ2-3; perhaps TRBD2 as D (6 bases). This CDR3 comprises 16 residues. The V gene lost 2 bases and the J gene lost 2 bases, with 13 bases spanning the gap. Germline V lookup: CDR1 KGHDR, CDR2 SFDVKD. The CDR3 sequence: CATSDSTSPFTDTQYF. CDR3 nucleotide sequence: TGTGCCACCAGTGATTCGACTAGTCCCTTCACAGATACGCAGTATTTT.

The chain has TRBV27 and TRBJ2-7, with 9 bases that match TRBD2. In germline, CDR1 is MNHEY, CDR2 SMNVEV (reference sequence). The junction had 16 bases not matched to a gene; V was cut back by 5 bases and J by 2 bases. The CDR3 consists of 18 residues. Here the CDR3 DNA reads TGTGCCAGCAGTATCCGGGGCGTAACTAGCGGGCCTACCTACGAGCAGTACTTC. This codes for CASSIRGVTSGPTYEQYF.